This TCR beta chain appears in the sequencing data of a study of CD8 T cells in Susac syndrome. An amount of RNA that ranged from roughly 0.45 to 1 ug was reverse transcribed with random hexamers. Amplification of TCR beta CDR3 used immunoSEQ multiplex PCR across 54 Vbeta and 13 Jbeta. A single record per CDR3 protein comes from TCRdb applying MiXCR to the immunoSEQ multiplex PCR reads. The data hold roughly 200,000 distinct CDR3 sequences, with roughly 95% observed a single time. TCR beta sequences were obtained from blood CD8+ and CD4+ T cells. This receptor was identified in a human donor in good health. Sequenced: CD4+ T cells from PBMCs.

The chain's CDR3 is CASSLRRVGKEQFF. CDR3 nucleotides: TGTGCCAGCAGCCTAAGACGGGTCGGGAAGGAGCAGTTCTTC. This chain joins TRBV14 and TRBJ2-1; D is perhaps TRBD2 (5 bases). Germline CDR1 is SGHDN and CDR2 is FVKESK. The V end lost 4 bases, the J end lost 10 bases, and 17 bases lay between the germline ends. This CDR3 region has 14 residues.